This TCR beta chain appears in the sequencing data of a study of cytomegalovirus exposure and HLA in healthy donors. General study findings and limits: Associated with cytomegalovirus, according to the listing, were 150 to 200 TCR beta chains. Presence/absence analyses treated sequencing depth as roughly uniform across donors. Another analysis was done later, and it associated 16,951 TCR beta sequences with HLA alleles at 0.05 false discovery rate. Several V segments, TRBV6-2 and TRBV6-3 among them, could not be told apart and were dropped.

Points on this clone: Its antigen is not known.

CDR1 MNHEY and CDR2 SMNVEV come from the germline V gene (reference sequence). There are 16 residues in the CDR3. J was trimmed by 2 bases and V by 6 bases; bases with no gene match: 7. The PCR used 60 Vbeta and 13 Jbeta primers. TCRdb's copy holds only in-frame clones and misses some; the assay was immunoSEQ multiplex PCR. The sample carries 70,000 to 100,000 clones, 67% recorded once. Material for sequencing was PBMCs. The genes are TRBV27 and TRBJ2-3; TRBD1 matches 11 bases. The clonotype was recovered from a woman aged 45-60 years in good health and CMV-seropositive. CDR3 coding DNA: TGTGCCAGCAGGGTCGGGGACAGGGGGAACACAGATACGCAGTATTTT. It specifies CASRVGDRGNTDTQYF.